What follows are 32 T cell receptor beta chains derived from one specimen sequenced in a study of blood T cell repertoires in COVID-19. The assay was immunoSEQ multiplex PCR, and TCRdb's table has in-frame clones only and misses some. The table shows tens of thousands of clones, with about nine tenths occurring only once. The sequenced sample consisted of peripheral blood. The source of these receptors is a man aged 55-75 years with acute or convalescent COVID-19.

This clone has just one count. The chain carries TRBV7-2 and TRBJ1-2; maybe TRBD1 (6 bases). The V end was cut by 1 base, the J end by 4 bases, with 10 bases between. The CDR3 extends over 14 amino acids. Germline V gene lookup returns CDR1 SGHTA and CDR2 FQGNSA. The CDR3 bases are TGTGCCAGCAGCTTAGAGACAGGAATCTATGGCTACACCTTC. Amino acid sequence: CASSLETGIYGYTF.

The chain has TRBV19 and TRBJ2-1; TRBD2 matches at 7 bases. This CDR3 is 14 amino acids long. The ends lost 8 bases at V and 0 bases at J; junction bases unmatched: 4. The germline gives CDR1 LNHDA, CDR2 SQIVND (reference sequence). CDR3 bases: TGTGCCAGTCGAACTAGCGCCTCCTACAATGAGCAGTTCTTC. It specifies CASRTSASYNEQFF.

This chain uses TRBV3-1 (or the pseudogene TRBV3-2) with TRBJ1-6, with 9 bases aligning to TRBD1. After removal of 0 bases from V and 9 bases from J, the junction contained 3 bases not matched to a gene. The length of the CDR3 is 15 residues. The germline CDR1 and CDR2 sequences are LGHDT and YNNKEL (reference sequence). CDR3 protein: CASSQEGTGSSPLHF. The DNA for the CDR3 is TGTGCCAGCAGCCAAGAAGGGACAGGGTCTTCACCCCTCCACTTT.

The rearrangement joins TRBV7-9 to TRBJ2-2; 10 nucleotides align to TRBD1. Looked up from germline, CDR1 is SEHNR and CDR2 is FQNEAQ (reference sequence). The junction had 3 bases not matched to a gene; V was cut back by 5 bases and J by 3 bases. The CDR3 consists of 15 residues. The CDR3 region has the DNA TGTGCCAGCAGCCCGGGACAGGGGTACACCGGGGAGCTGTTTTTT. Encoded protein: CASSPGQGYTGELFF.

This clone occurred a few times. The chain has TRBV4-2 and TRBJ2-2, with TRBD1 matching 8 bases. The CDR3 has 15 amino acids. Germline V gene sequence: CDR1 LGHNA, CDR2 YNFKEQ. The J segment lost 3 bases and the V segment lost 5 bases, leaving 5 bases of the junction unmatched. The CDR3 DNA sequence: TGTGCCAGCAGCTACGGGACAGGTGACACCGGGGAGCTGTTTTTT. Translated, it gives CASSYGTGDTGELFF.

A remark on this clone: Other DNA sequences in this sample translate to the same CDR3. The CDR3 is CASSYRGGPGNTIYF. CDR3 in DNA: TGTGCCAGCAGTTACCGGGGGGGGCCAGGAAACACCATATATTTT. The genes are TRBV6-5 and TRBJ1-3, with a possible D match to TRBD1 (6 bases). V gave up 2 bases and J gave up 4 bases, with 12 bases separating them. CDR3 length equals 15 residues. Per germline, CDR1 MNHEY and CDR2 SVGAGI.

The chain links TRBV4-3 to TRBJ1-5; D uncertain. The CDR3 contains 14 residues. V was clipped by 0 bases and J by 0 bases, with 3 bases between them. Germline-derived CDR1 and CDR2 are LGHNA and YSLEER. The CDR3 DNA follows: TGCGCCAGCAGCCAAGACAGTAGCAATCAGCCCCAGCATTTT. Protein: CASSQDSSNQPQHF.

The genes are TRBV5-1 and TRBJ1-2; D may be TRBD1 (5 bases). V shed 3 bases and J shed 7 bases, with 13 bases lying between them. Germline CDR1 is SGHRS and CDR2 is YFSETQ. This CDR3 comprises 13 residues. CDR3 nucleotides: TGCGCCAGCAGCTCCGACCCACAGGCTGGCTACACCTTC. This gives the protein CASSSDPQAGYTF. The full variable domain, completed using reference TRBV5-1 and TRBJ1-2, is KAGVTQTPRYLIKTRGQQVTLSCSPISGHRSVSWYQQTPGQGLQFLFEYFSETQRNKGNFPGRFSGRQFSNSRSEMNVSTLELGDSALYLCASSSDPQAGYTFGSGTRLTVV.

The V and J genes are TRBV28 and TRBJ1-5, with 8 bases fitting TRBD1. The CDR3 totals 13 residues. V lost 6 bases and J lost 6; bases outside the gene matches: 4. Germline CDR1 is MDHEN and CDR2 is SYDVKM. CDR3 sequence reads: CASSGQGSQPQHF. CDR3 coding DNA: TGTGCCAGCAGCGGACAGGGAAGTCAGCCCCAGCATTTT.

This chain joins TRBV28 and TRBJ2-7, with a weak D call TRBD1 (5 bases). CDR1 MDHEN and CDR2 SYDVKM come from the germline V gene. Trimming took off 5 bases at V and 9 bases at J, with 20 bases between the two ends. This CDR3 spans 14 amino acids. The CDR3 DNA sequence: TGTGCCAGCAGTCCTAACAAAAAAGGGGTCAGGCAGTACTTC. Translated: CASSPNKKGVRQYF. The whole variable domain, filled in from reference TRBV28 and TRBJ2-7, reads DVKVTQSSRYLVKRTGEKVFLECVQDMDHENMFWYRQDPGLGLRLIYFSYDVKMKEKGDIPEGYSVSREKKERFSLILESASTNQTSMYLCASSPNKKGVRQYFGPGTRLTVT.

This chain's CDR3 is CASSPGGDTEAFF. The CDR3 DNA sequence: TGTGCCAGTAGCCCGGGAGGGGACACTGAAGCTTTCTTT. This rearrangement joins TRBV19 to TRBJ1-1; TRBD1 might be the D (5 bases). V lost 6 bases to trimming and J lost 3 bases, with 11 bases between them. CDR1 and CDR2 from the germline V gene are LNHDA and SQIVND (reference sequence). The CDR3 has 13 amino acids.

The chain is built from TRBV6-4 and TRBJ2-1; maybe TRBD2 (5 bases). Germline V CDR1 and CDR2: MRHNA, SNTAGT. The CDR3 is 15 residues long. V lost 2 bases to trimming and J lost 2 bases, with 10 bases between them. The CDR3 coding sequence is TGTGCCAGCAGTGACGATCCTAGCCCCTACAATGAGCAGTTCTTC. Translating it yields CASSDDPSPYNEQFF.

This clone was picked up one time. The V and J genes are TRBV7-6 and TRBJ2-7; 10 nucleotides line up with TRBD1. In germline, CDR1 is SGHVS, CDR2 FNYEAQ. This CDR3 has 14 amino acids. The ends lost 0 bases at V and 4 bases at J; junction bases unmatched: 0. CDR3 nucleotides: TGTGCCAGCAGCTTAGCGGGACAGGGGTACGAGCAGTACTTC. This codes for CASSLAGQGYEQYF.

The chain employs TRBV7-2 and TRBJ2-2; perhaps TRBD2 as D (5 bases). Trimming stripped 5 bases from V and 3 bases from J, with 16 bases between. The CDR3 loop spans 16 amino acids. The germline V gene has CDR1 SGHTA and CDR2 FQGNSA. This CDR3 reads CASSQSARADTGELFF. The DNA for the CDR3 is TGTGCCAGCAGCCAGAGCGCGAGGGCCGACACCGGGGAGCTGTTTTTT.

The J gene is TRBJ1-3, the V gene TRBV3-1 (or the pseudogene TRBV3-2); TRBD1 might be the D (5 bases). CDR3 length equals 15 residues. The V end was cut by 3 bases, the J end by 0 bases, with 9 bases between. Looked up from germline, CDR1 is LGHDT and CDR2 is YNNKEL (reference sequence). The CDR3 bases are TGTGCCAGCAGCCACACAGGAAGCTCTGGAAACACCATATATTTT. Translation: CASSHTGSSGNTIYF.

The chain links TRBV3-1 (or the pseudogene TRBV3-2) to TRBJ2-4, with D unclear. This CDR3 is 15 amino acids long. Trimming took 1 base from V and 8 from J, leaving 15 bases between them. Germline V lookup: CDR1 LGHDT, CDR2 YNNKEL (reference sequence). CDR3 region: CASSQGSSRKDIQYF. The CDR3 nucleotides read TGTGCCAGCAGCCAAGGTTCGTCTAGGAAAGACATTCAGTACTTC.

The chain employs TRBV28 and TRBJ2-6; D possibly corresponds to TRBD1 (7 bases). V lost 5 bases and J lost 4, with 21 bases in between. This CDR3 region has 18 residues. Germline CDR1 reads MDHEN; CDR2 reads SYDVKM. The CDR3 reads CASSAGRGRRSGANVLTF. The CDR3 bases are TGTGCCAGCAGTGCGGGCAGGGGGAGGAGGAGCGGGGCCAACGTCCTGACTTTC.

The chain uses TRBV19 and TRBJ1-1; D is unclear. Germline CDR1 LNHDA, CDR2 SQIVND (reference sequence). The CDR3 runs 14 residues. The germline V and J ends were trimmed by 7 bases and 1 base, with 13 bases remaining between them. The CDR3 protein is CASTNRPTNTEAFF. The CDR3 DNA is TGTGCCAGTACCAACAGACCGACGAACACTGAAGCTTTCTTT.

J is TRBJ2-3 and V is TRBV13; 11 bases match TRBD1. The CDR3 is made up of 15 amino acids. V shed 4 bases, J shed 6 bases, and the junction held 6 bases outside the gene matches. Germline V lookup: CDR1 PRHDT, CDR2 FYEKMQ (reference sequence). The CDR3: CASSSWDRGGDTQYF. CDR3 coding DNA: TGTGCCAGCAGCTCTTGGGACAGGGGGGGGGATACGCAGTATTTT.

The V gene is TRBV5-1, the J gene TRBJ1-1; 8 positions agree with TRBD1. Germline CDR1 and CDR2: SGHRS and YFSETQ. The CDR3 extends over 14 amino acids. V was clipped by 6 bases and J by 1 base; unmatched bases: 5. CDR3 protein: CASTVGQGNTEAFF. The CDR3 nucleotides are TGCGCCAGCACTGTCGGACAGGGGAACACTGAAGCTTTCTTT. Complete variable domain (other parts from reference TRBV5-1 and TRBJ1-1): KAGVTQTPRYLIKTRGQQVTLSCSPISGHRSVSWYQQTPGQGLQFLFEYFSETQRNKGNFPGRFSGRQFSNSRSEMNVSTLELGDSALYLCASTVGQGNTEAFFGQGTRLTVV.

The chain recombines TRBV7-2 with TRBJ2-3, with 8 nucleotides matching TRBD2. Germline values: CDR1 SGHTA, CDR2 FQGNSA. This CDR3 has 14 residues. V was pared by 5 bases and J by 0 bases, with 1 base of the junction left unmatched. The CDR3 bases are TGTGCCAGCAGCCCTAGCGGGAGCACAGATACGCAGTATTTT. This codes for CASSPSGSTDTQYF. Full variable domain (rest looked up from reference TRBV7-2 and TRBJ2-3): GAGVSQSPSNKVTEKGKDVELRCDPISGHTALYWYRQSLGQGLEFLIYFQGNSAPDKSGLPSDRFSAERTGGSVSTLTIQRTQQEDSAVYLCASSPSGSTDTQYFGPGTRLTVL.

J is TRBJ2-1 and V is TRBV5-1; 8 bases are shared with TRBD1. CDR3 length equals 16 residues. Germline CDR1 SGHRS, CDR2 YFSETQ. The V and J ends lost 4 bases and 0 bases, in that order; junction bases with no gene match: 6. Written as DNA, the CDR3 is TGCGCCAGCAGCAAGTCCAGGGGGCTCTCCTACAATGAGCAGTTCTTC. It yields the protein CASSKSRGLSYNEQFF.

This chain connects TRBV19 to TRBJ2-1; D call uncertain. V was pared by 5 bases and J by 14 bases, with 25 bases between. The CDR3 is 15 amino acids. Germline CDR1 reads LNHDA; CDR2 reads SQIVND (reference sequence). Here the CDR3 reads CASSPRGDVISRKFF. In nucleotides, the CDR3 is TGTGCCAGTAGTCCCCGCGGAGACGTCATAAGCCGGAAGTTCTTC.

This clone came up a few times. The gene calls are TRBV20-1 and TRBJ1-1; 10 bases map to TRBD1. Germline CDR1 and CDR2: DFQATT and SNEGSKA (reference sequence). The CDR3 extends over 16 amino acids. The junction had 10 bases not matched to a gene; V was cut back by 3 bases and J by 3 bases. For the CDR3, the DNA is TGCAGTGCTAGTTTTCGGGACAGGGGATTGGACACTGAAGCTTTCTTT. Translated: CSASFRDRGLDTEAFF.

This clone was seen just once. The chain recombines TRBV7-3 with TRBJ2-1; TRBD2 matches at 10 bases. The V gene's germline CDR1 is SGHTA and CDR2 FQGTGA. J lost 4 bases, V lost 5 bases, and 8 bases had no gene match. This CDR3 region has 16 residues. The CDR3 is CASSQARTSGYNEQFF. DNA for the CDR3: TGTGCCAGCAGCCAGGCCAGGACTAGCGGATACAATGAGCAGTTCTTC. Supplemented by reference TRBV7-3 and TRBJ2-1, the full variable domain reads GAGVSQTPSNKVTEKGKYVELRCDPISGHTALYWYRQSLGQGPEFLIYFQGTGAADDSGLPNDRFFAVRPEGSVSTLKIQRTERGDSAVYLCASSQARTSGYNEQFFGPGTRLTVL.

Only one count was recorded for this clone. This chain uses TRBV18 with TRBJ2-7; possible D gene TRBD2, 6 bases. The V gene lost 0 bases and the J gene lost 6 bases, with 15 bases spanning the gap. CDR3 size: 15 residues. Per germline, CDR1 KGHSH and CDR2 LQKENI. Here the CDR3 reads CASSPPGGLRAEQYF. The CDR3 DNA reads TGTGCCAGCTCACCACCGGGGGGACTCCGGGCCGAGCAGTACTTC.

Here the CDR3 DNA reads TGTGCCAGTAGCGGACTCACAGCGGGATATAGTAATGAGCAGTTCTTC. This codes for CASSGLTAGYSNEQFF. This chain links TRBV19 with TRBJ2-1; 7 nucleotides match TRBD2. CDR1 is LNHDA, CDR2 SQIVND, per germline (reference sequence). The CDR3 sequence is 16 residues long. Trimming removed 6 bases from V and 7 bases from J; junction bases left unmatched: 15.

V and J are TRBV3-1 (or the pseudogene TRBV3-2) and TRBJ2-1; the match to TRBD2 covers 9 bases. This CDR3 has 15 amino acids. The V gene's germline CDR1 is LGHDT and CDR2 YNNKEL (reference sequence). V gave up 9 bases and J gave up 7 bases; unmatched junction bases: 13. Written as DNA, the CDR3 is TGTGCCAGTGCTCCCGTTGGCGGGAGGGCAAATGAGCAGTTCTTC. Translated: CASAPVGGRANEQFF.

This chain joins TRBV14 and TRBJ1-2; 7 bases fit TRBD1. Germline loops: CDR1 SGHDN, CDR2 FVKESK. V lost 3 bases to trimming and J lost 5 bases; unmatched junction nucleotides: 9. CDR3 length equals 15 residues. CDR3 region: CASSQRRQGTYGYTF. The CDR3 region has the DNA TGTGCCAGCAGCCAGCGAAGACAGGGAACTTATGGCTACACCTTC.

The chain joins TRBV4-1 to TRBJ2-7; 8 bases align to TRBD2. The junction had 10 bases not matched to a gene; V was cut back by 0 bases and J by 0 bases. The CDR3 has 18 residues. CDR1 is MGHRA and CDR2 is YSYEKL in the germline V gene. CDR3: CASSQDRLAGGFSYEQYF. The CDR3 region has the DNA TGCGCCAGCAGCCAAGATCGGCTAGCGGGTGGTTTCTCCTACGAGCAGTACTTC.

V is TRBV6-2 or TRBV6-3 and J is TRBJ2-2, with a weak D call TRBD1 (6 bases). The CDR3 has 15 residues. Trimming took 6 bases from V and 0 from J, leaving 11 bases between them. The germline gives CDR1 MNHEY, CDR2 SVGEGT. This CDR3 reads CASSRDNANTGELFF. In DNA, the CDR3 is TGTGCCAGCAGCCGGGACAACGCGAACACCGGGGAGCTGTTTTTT.

The rearrangement links TRBV3-1 (or the pseudogene TRBV3-2) to TRBJ1-4; 7 positions match TRBD1. Germline lookup yields CDR1 LGHDT and CDR2 YNNKEL (reference sequence). V lost 0 bases and J lost 7; bases outside the gene matches: 8. The CDR3 runs 16 residues. The CDR3 DNA reads TGTGCCAGCAGCCAAGATACAGGGGTCGGGAGTGAAAAACTGTTTTTT. Residues: CASSQDTGVGSEKLFF.